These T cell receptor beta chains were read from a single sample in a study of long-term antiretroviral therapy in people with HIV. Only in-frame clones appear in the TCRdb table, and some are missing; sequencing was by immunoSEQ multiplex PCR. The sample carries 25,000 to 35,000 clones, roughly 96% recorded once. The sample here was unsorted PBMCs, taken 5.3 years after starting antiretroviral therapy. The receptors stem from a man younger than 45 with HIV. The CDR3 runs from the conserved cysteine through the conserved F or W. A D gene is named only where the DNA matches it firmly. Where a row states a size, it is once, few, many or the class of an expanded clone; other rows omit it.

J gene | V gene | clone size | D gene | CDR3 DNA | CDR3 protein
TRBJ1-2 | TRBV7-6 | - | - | TGTGCCAGCAGCTTAGGGGCCGAAACTAACTATGGCTACACCTTC | CASSLGAETNYGYTF
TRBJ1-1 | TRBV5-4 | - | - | TGTGCCAGCAGCCGCGACGGCAGCACTGAAGCTTTCTTT | CASSRDGSTEAFF
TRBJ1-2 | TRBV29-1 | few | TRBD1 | TGCAGCGTAGCACAGGGGACAGAGATGTATGGCTACACCTTC | CSVAQGTEMYGYTF
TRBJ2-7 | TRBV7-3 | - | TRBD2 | TGTGCCAGCAGCTCCGAAGGGACTAGCAGGGAGCAGTACTTC | CASSSEGTSREQYF
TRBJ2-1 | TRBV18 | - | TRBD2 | TGTGCCAGCTCACCACCTAGCGGGAGGGCCGCTTACAATGAGCAGTTCTTC | CASSPPSGRAAYNEQFF
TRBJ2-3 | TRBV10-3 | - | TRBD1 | TGTGCCATCAGTGCCAACAGGGGGGCCACAGATACGCAGTATTTT | CAISANRGATDTQYF
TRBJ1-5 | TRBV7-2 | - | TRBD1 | TGTGCCAGCAGCTTAGTAGGGGGGACAGATAGCAATCAGCCCCAGCATTTT | CASSLVGGTDSNQPQHF
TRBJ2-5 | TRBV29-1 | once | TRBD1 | TGCAGCATTGAATGGAGCAGGGGGCAAGAGACCCAGTACTTC | CSIEWSRGQETQYF
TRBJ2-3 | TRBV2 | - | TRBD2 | TGTGCCAGCAGTGAAATGGCTAGCGGGAGAGGGACAGATACGCAGTATTTT | CASSEMASGRGTDTQYF
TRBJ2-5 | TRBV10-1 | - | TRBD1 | TGCGCCATTGTTCACCGGGACAGTATTGAACAAGAGACCCAGTACTTC | CAIVHRDSIEQETQYF
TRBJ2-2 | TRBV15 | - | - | TGTGCCACCAGACGGCTTCGGGGCGTCACCGGGGAGCTGTTTTTT | CATRRLRGVTGELFF
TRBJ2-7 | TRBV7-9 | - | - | TGTGCCAGCAGCAATCCGGGACTTACAACCTACGAGCAGTACTTC | CASSNPGLTTYEQYF
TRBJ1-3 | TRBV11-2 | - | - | TGTGCCAGCAGCTTCGACCAAGGGAACACCATATATTTT | CASSFDQGNTIYF
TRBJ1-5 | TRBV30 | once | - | TGTGCCTGGAGTGTACGCGGATCCCCCAATCAGCCCCAGCATTTT | CAWSVRGSPNQPQHF
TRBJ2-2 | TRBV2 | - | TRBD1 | TGTGCCAGCAGCCCCATGACAGGGGCTGACACCGGGGAGCTGTTTTTT | CASSPMTGADTGELFF
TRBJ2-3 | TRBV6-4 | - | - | TGTGCCAGTGCCCTGGGGGAGGAGGGAGATACGCAGTATTTT | CASALGEEGDTQYF
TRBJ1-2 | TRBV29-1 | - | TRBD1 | TGCAGCGTTGAGCCAGGGGGCTATGGCTACACCTTC | CSVEPGGYGYTF
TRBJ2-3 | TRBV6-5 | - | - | TGTGCCAGCGGAGGGGGAGATACGCAGTATTTT | CASGGGDTQYF
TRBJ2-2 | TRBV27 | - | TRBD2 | TGTGCCAGCAGTTCGGCTAGCGGGAGGGCCTGGGGGACCGGGGAGCTGTTTTTT | CASSSASGRAWGTGELFF
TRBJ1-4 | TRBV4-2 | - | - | TGTGCCAGCAGCGGATACAAACTGGGGCTTAGTGCAACTAATGAAAAACTGTTTTTT | CASSGYKLGLSATNEKLFF
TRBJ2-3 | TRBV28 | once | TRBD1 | TGTGCCAGCAGCCCGGGGACAGGGGGTGTCGATACGCAGTATTTT | CASSPGTGGVDTQYF
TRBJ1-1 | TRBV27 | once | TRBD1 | TGTGCCAGCAGTAGTGGACAGGGATTGAACACTGAAGCTTTCTTT | CASSSGQGLNTEAFF
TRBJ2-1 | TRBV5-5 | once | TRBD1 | TGTGCCAGCAGGTCGGGACAGGGACGATTCAATGAGCAGTTCTTC | CASRSGQGRFNEQFF
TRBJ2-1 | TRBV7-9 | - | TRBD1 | TGTGCCAGCACCGGGACAGGGGGTGGCAATGAGCAGTTCTTC | CASTGTGGGNEQFF
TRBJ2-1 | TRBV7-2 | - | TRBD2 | TGTGCCAGCAGCTTAGGGACTAGCGGGTTGAATGAGCAGTTCTTC | CASSLGTSGLNEQFF
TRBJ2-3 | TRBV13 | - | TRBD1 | TGTGCCAGCAGAACAGGGGGCGCAGGAGATACGCAGTATTTT | CASRTGGAGDTQYF
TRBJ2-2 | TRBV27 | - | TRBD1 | TGTGCCAGCAGTTACGACAGGGGGGTCGGGGAGCTGTTTTTT | CASSYDRGVGELFF
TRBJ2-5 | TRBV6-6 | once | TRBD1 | TGTGCCAGCACCGAAACCGTAGACAGGGCAGAGACCCAGTACTTC | CASTETVDRAETQYF
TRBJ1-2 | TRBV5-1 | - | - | TGCGCCAGCAGCTCGCCAAATTCGGAGGGGACCGTTTATGGCTACACCTTC | CASSSPNSEGTVYGYTF
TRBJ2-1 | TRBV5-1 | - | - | TGCGCCAGCAGCTTGGCCTCCAGGGGAAATGAGCAGTTCTTC | CASSLASRGNEQFF
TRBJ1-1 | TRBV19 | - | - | TGTGCCAGTAGCCCAGGGAGGGTATTCGCTGAAGCTTTCTTT | CASSPGRVFAEAFF
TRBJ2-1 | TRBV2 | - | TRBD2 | TGTGCCAGCCTAGCGGGGGGGACGAATGAGCAGTTCTTC | CASLAGGTNEQFF
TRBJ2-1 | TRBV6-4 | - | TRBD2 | TGTGCCAGCAGTGACTTTATAGCGGGAGTGGCGAGATACAATGAGCAGTTCTTC | CASSDFIAGVARYNEQFF
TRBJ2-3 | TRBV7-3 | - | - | TGTGCCAGCAGCTTAAGCGGGAGCACAGATACGCAGTATTTT | CASSLSGSTDTQYF
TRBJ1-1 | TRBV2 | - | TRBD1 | TGTGCCAGGACACAGGGGATGGACACTGAAGCTTTCTTT | CARTQGMDTEAFF
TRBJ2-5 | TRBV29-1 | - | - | TGCAGCGTTGAAGTTCCGGGTTTGCAAGAGACCCAGTACTTC | CSVEVPGLQETQYF
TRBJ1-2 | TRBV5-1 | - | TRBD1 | TGCGCCAGCAGCTTGGAAACAGGGGGTAGTGGCTACACCTTC | CASSLETGGSGYTF
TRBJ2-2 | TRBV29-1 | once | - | TGCAGCATCCTAGCGACCGGGGGGGAGCTGTTTTTT | CSILATGGELFF
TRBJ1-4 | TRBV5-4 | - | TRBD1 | TGTGCCAGCAGCTTGAGGGGACAGGGCGATGAAAAACTGTTTTTT | CASSLRGQGDEKLFF
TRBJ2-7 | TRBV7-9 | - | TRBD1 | TGTGCCAGCCGCCCGGGGGGACAGGGGACCTACGAGCAGTACTTC | CASRPGGQGTYEQYF
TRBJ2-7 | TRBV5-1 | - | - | TGCGCCAGCAGCGGGCCCAGGGGAGAGGGCATATACGAGCAGTACTTC | CASSGPRGEGIYEQYF
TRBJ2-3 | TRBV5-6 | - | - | TGTGCCAGCAGCTTGGACGGACAGCTGGCAGATACGCAGTATTTT | CASSLDGQLADTQYF
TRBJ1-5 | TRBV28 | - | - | TGTGCCAGCCAACAGGGAAGCCAGCCCCAGCATTTT | CASQQGSQPQHF
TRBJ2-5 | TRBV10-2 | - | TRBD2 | TGCGCCAGCGGGCTAGCGGGGCAAGAGACCCAGTACTTC | CASGLAGQETQYF
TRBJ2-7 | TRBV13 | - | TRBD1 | TGTGCCAGCAGCTTAGGGACAGGGGGGGACGAGCAGTACTTC | CASSLGTGGDEQYF
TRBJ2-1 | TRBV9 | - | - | TGTGCCAGCAGCGTGGCGGCTCCCTACAATGAGCAGTTCTTC | CASSVAAPYNEQFF
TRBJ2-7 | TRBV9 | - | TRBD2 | TGTGCCAGCAGCCAAAAGACTAGCGGGTCGAACTACGAGCAGTACTTC | CASSQKTSGSNYEQYF
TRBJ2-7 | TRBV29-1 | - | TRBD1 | TGCAGCGTTGTACGGGACAGGGTACACGAGCAGTACTTC | CSVVRDRVHEQYF
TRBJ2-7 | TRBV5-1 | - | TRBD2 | TGCGCCAGCAGCTTGGGAGCGGGGGGCCTCTACGAGCAGTACTTC | CASSLGAGGLYEQYF
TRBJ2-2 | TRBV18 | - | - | TGTGCCAGCTCACCATCCGGGGAGCTGTTTTTT | CASSPSGELFF
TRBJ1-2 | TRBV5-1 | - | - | TGCGCCAGCAGCGCAGAAATAGACAGCTTATATGGCTACACCTTC | CASSAEIDSLYGYTF
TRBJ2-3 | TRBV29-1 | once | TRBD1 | TGCAGCGTTGAAGGGGGGACAGGGGCCACAGATACGCAGTATTTT | CSVEGGTGATDTQYF
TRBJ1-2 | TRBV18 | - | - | TGTGCCAGCTCACCAACGTCAGGGTCCGTCTATGGCTACACCTTC | CASSPTSGSVYGYTF